Following are 20 T cell receptor beta chains from one sample sequenced in a study of cytomegalovirus exposure and HLA in healthy donors. Data came from immunoSEQ multiplex PCR; TCRdb stores just in-frame clones and leaves some out. The sample shows roughly 90,000 clones, 85% of them seen only once. Input material: PBMCs. All receptors derive from a man aged 18 to 30 in good health and CMV-seropositive.

This clone was picked up a small number of times. The rearrangement links TRBV19 to TRBJ2-1, with TRBD2 as a possible D gene (6 bases). Trimming stripped 5 bases from V and 2 bases from J, with 16 bases between. CDR1 is LNHDA and CDR2 is SQIVND in the germline V gene (reference sequence). This CDR3 is built from 16 residues. CDR3 sequence: CASSSGEEMTYNEQFF. The DNA of the CDR3 is TGTGCCAGTAGTTCCGGGGAGGAGATGACCTACAATGAGCAGTTCTTC.

This chain links TRBV5-1 with TRBJ1-4; 7 bases are a match to TRBD1. This CDR3 comprises 16 residues. V was clipped by 0 bases and J by 6 bases; unmatched bases: 8. The germline CDR1 and CDR2 sequences are SGHRS and YFSETQ. The DNA for the CDR3 is TGCGCCAGCAGCTTGGAGCCCAGGGGGAAGTATGAAAAACTGTTTTTT. Amino acid sequence: CASSLEPRGKYEKLFF.

This clone came up many times. The V and J genes are TRBV7-9 and TRBJ2-7, with 7 bases matching TRBD1. Trimming removed 3 bases from V and 1 base from J; junction bases left unmatched: 3. Germline V gene data show CDR1 as SEHNR and CDR2 as FQNEAQ (reference sequence). The CDR3 has 14 residues. CDR3 sequence: CASSFTGDSYEQYF. The CDR3, as DNA: TGTGCCAGCAGCTTCACAGGGGATTCCTACGAGCAGTACTTC.

The gene calls are TRBV6-1 and TRBJ2-7; D perhaps matches TRBD2 (5 bases). V lost 0 bases and J lost 7, with 19 bases in between. The CDR3 consists of 16 residues. Germline loops: CDR1 MNHNS, CDR2 SASEGT. The CDR3, as DNA: TGTGCCAGCAGTGAAGCAGGCGGTGCGACCGGCGGGGAGCAGTACTTC. This translates into CASSEAGGATGGEQYF.

This chain uses TRBV5-1 with TRBJ2-2, with 8 bases fitting TRBD2. The CDR3 is 19 residues long. Germline lookup yields CDR1 SGHRS and CDR2 YFSETQ. J lost 2 bases, V lost 3 bases, and 15 bases had no gene match. In nucleotides, the CDR3 is TGCGCCAGCAGCTCCGGACTAGCAAGAGGCGGGCGAAACACCGGGGAGCTGTTTTTT. Translation: CASSSGLARGGRNTGELFF.

This chain connects TRBV6-6 to TRBJ2-6, with 12 bases identical to TRBD2. From germline, CDR1 is MNHNY and CDR2 SVGAGI (reference sequence). Unmatched junction bases numbered 4, after V lost 8 bases and J lost 2 bases. The CDR3 runs to 16 residues. The CDR3 region is CASLSSGRAGANVLTF. Here the CDR3 DNA reads TGTGCCAGCTTATCTAGCGGGAGGGCTGGGGCCAACGTCCTGACTTTC.

V is TRBV9 and J is TRBJ2-2, with 7 nucleotides matching TRBD2. The CDR3 spans 17 residues. Germline V gene data show CDR1 as SGDLS and CDR2 as YYNGEE. The ends lost 4 bases at V and 4 bases at J; junction bases unmatched: 13. The CDR3: CASSRPGGSLGTGELFF. The CDR3 bases are TGTGCCAGCAGCCGCCCGGGCGGGAGTCTAGGCACCGGGGAGCTGTTTTTT.

The gene calls are TRBV14 and TRBJ1-3; 7 bases map to TRBD1. The CDR3 totals 16 residues. The germline gives CDR1 SGHDN, CDR2 FVKESK. J gave up 0 bases and V 4 bases, and 6 bases lay outside the gene matches. The CDR3: CASSPGQPNSGNTIYF. CDR3 coding DNA: TGTGCCAGCAGCCCGGGACAGCCTAACTCTGGAAACACCATATATTTT.

This sequence joins TRBV5-4 and TRBJ2-7; maybe TRBD1 (6 bases). From germline, CDR1 is SGHNT and CDR2 YYREEE (reference sequence). The CDR3 runs to 14 residues. Between the trimmed V and J ends, which lost 4 bases and 4 bases, there was a span of 15 bases. CDR3 loop: CASSNFRGQYEQYF. CDR3 nucleotide sequence: TGTGCCAGCAGCAATTTCCGGGGACAATACGAGCAGTACTTC.

The chain joins TRBV6-5 to TRBJ2-1; weak D call: TRBD2 (5 bases). Trimming cost V 6 bases and J 6 bases, with 18 bases left between them. CDR1 MNHEY and CDR2 SVGAGI come from the germline V gene. This CDR3 comprises 15 residues. The CDR3 DNA sequence: TGTGCCAGCAGCAACGAACTAGTCATACGCAATGAGCAGTTCTTC. This sequence encodes CASSNELVIRNEQFF.

This clone was observed a few times. The J gene is TRBJ2-7, the V gene TRBV5-4; 11 nucleotides align to TRBD2. CDR3 length equals 14 residues. Per the germline V gene, CDR1 is SGHNT and CDR2 is YYREEE (reference sequence). V was clipped by 3 bases and J by 5 bases; unmatched bases: 4. For the CDR3, the DNA is TGTGCCAGCAGCTCCACTAGCGGGAGTCACGAGCAGTACTTC. Its translation: CASSSTSGSHEQYF.

This clone showed up just once. The V gene is TRBV6-6, the J gene TRBJ1-5; unclear D gene. The CDR3 has 13 residues. Trimming stripped 2 bases from V and 5 bases from J, with 7 bases between. CDR1 is MNHNY and CDR2 is SVGAGI in the germline V gene (reference sequence). DNA for the CDR3: TGTGCCAGCAGTTACCTCCCTGATCAGCCCCAGCATTTT. It specifies CASSYLPDQPQHF.

The V call is TRBV11-1, the J call TRBJ2-7, with D unclear. The CDR3 length is 15 residues. Between the trimmed V and J ends, which lost 5 bases and 3 bases, there was a span of 17 bases. Germline CDR1 reads SGHAT; CDR2 reads FQDESV (reference sequence). CDR3 sequence reads: CASSLLSTYNYEQYF. For the CDR3, the DNA is TGTGCCAGCAGCCTCCTATCGACTTACAACTACGAGCAGTACTTC.

The V and J genes are TRBV11-1 and TRBJ2-1, with a weak D call TRBD1 (5 bases). This CDR3 spans 14 amino acids. The germline V gene has CDR1 SGHAT and CDR2 FQDESV (reference sequence). V lost 5 bases, J lost 4 bases, and 12 bases lay in between. CDR3 loop: CASSDGQAYNEQFF. The CDR3 DNA follows: TGTGCCAGCAGCGATGGACAAGCATACAATGAGCAGTTCTTC.

V usage is TRBV4-1 and J usage is TRBJ2-2; TRBD2 aligns across 7 bases. V lost 3 bases and J lost 1; bases outside the gene matches: 2. The germline V gene encodes CDR1 MGHRA and CDR2 YSYEKL. This CDR3 spans 15 amino acids. Here the CDR3 DNA reads TGCGCCAGCAGCCAGGGGAGGGGGAACACCGGGGAGCTGTTTTTT. Amino acid sequence: CASSQGRGNTGELFF.

The chain couples TRBV27 to TRBJ1-1, with a tentative D call TRBD1 (5 bases). The CDR3 covers 17 residues. Germline V gives CDR1 MNHEY, CDR2 SMNVEV (reference sequence). Between the trimmed V and J ends, which lost 5 bases and 0 bases, there was a span of 19 bases. The CDR3 nucleotides read TGTGCCAGCAGTAACCACCTTACCCAGGGCTTGAACACTGAAGCTTTCTTT. It yields the protein CASSNHLTQGLNTEAFF.

The CDR3 protein is CASSDGVRGGEAFF. The CDR3 DNA reads TGTGCCAGCAGTGACGGGGTTCGAGGGGGTGAAGCTTTCTTT. This chain uses TRBV6-4 with TRBJ1-1; D might be TRBD1 (6 bases). The CDR3 extends over 14 amino acids. V lost 2 bases, J lost 7 bases, and 14 bases lay in between. Germline V gene lookup returns CDR1 MRHNA and CDR2 SNTAGT.

V usage is TRBV5-4 and J usage is TRBJ2-1; D is unresolved. Germline V gene lookup returns CDR1 SGHNT and CDR2 YYREEE (reference sequence). V lost 1 base and J 0 bases, leaving 8 bases between the germline ends. CDR3 length: 15 amino acids. In DNA form, the CDR3 reads TGTGCCAGCAGCTTGTCCAAGAGCTCCTACAATGAGCAGTTCTTC. Translation gives CASSLSKSSYNEQFF. The full variable domain, in which reference TRBV5-4 and TRBJ2-1 provide the parts outside the CDR3, is ETGVTQSPTHLIKTRGQQVTLRCSSQSGHNTVSWYQQALGQGPQFIFQYYREEENGRGNFPPRFSGLQFPNYSSELNVNALELDDSALYLCASSLSKSSYNEQFFGPGTRLTVL.

The genes are TRBV7-9 and TRBJ1-2; possible D gene TRBD1, 6 bases. The CDR3 loop spans 15 amino acids. V gave up 3 bases and J gave up 2 bases, with 13 bases separating them. CDR1 is SEHNR and CDR2 is FQNEAQ in the germline V gene (reference sequence). CDR3 in amino acids: CASSFVQGHNYGYTF. CDR3 coding DNA: TGTGCCAGCAGCTTCGTTCAGGGACACAACTATGGCTACACCTTC.

In nucleotides, the CDR3 is TGTGCCAGCAGCACCGGGACTTCTGATGAGCAGTTCTTC. It codes for CASSTGTSDEQFF. The chain links TRBV11-2 to TRBJ2-1; D might be TRBD2 (6 bases). Between the trimmed V and J ends, which lost 5 bases and 8 bases, there was a span of 13 bases. Per the germline V gene, CDR1 is SGHAT and CDR2 is FQNNGV. This CDR3 contains 13 residues.